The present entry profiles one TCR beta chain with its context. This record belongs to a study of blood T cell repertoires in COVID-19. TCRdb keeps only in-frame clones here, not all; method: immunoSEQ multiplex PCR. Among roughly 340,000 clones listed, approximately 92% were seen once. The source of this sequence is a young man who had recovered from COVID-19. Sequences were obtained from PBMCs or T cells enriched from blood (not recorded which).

CDR3 protein: CASSPLGPRTEGNTIYF. The CDR3 DNA is TGTGCCAGCTCACCATTGGGGCCCCGGACCGAAGGAAACACCATATATTTT. The chain links TRBV18 to TRBJ1-3; maybe TRBD1 (5 bases). Germline V lookup: CDR1 KGHSH, CDR2 LQKENI. This CDR3 has 17 amino acids. V gave up 2 bases and J gave up 4 bases, with 18 bases separating them. The full variable domain, rest sourced from reference TRBV18 and TRBJ1-3, is NAGVMQNPRHLVRRRGQEARLRCSPMKGHSHVYWYRQLPEEGLKFMVYLQKENIIDESGMPKERFSAEFPKEGPSILRIQQVVRGDSAAYFCASSPLGPRTEGNTIYFGEGSWLTVV.